What follows describes a single T cell receptor beta chain. No antigen is known for it. Trimming cost V 6 bases and J 3 bases, with 15 bases left between them. The CDR3 is 14 amino acids. From germline, CDR1 is SGHTA and CDR2 FQGNSA. The data were taken from a study of T-cell memory formation after mild COVID-19. Study summary: Across donors, TCR clusters were largely donor specific.

Researchers used 5'RACE with constant-segment primers to make TCR alpha and TCR beta cDNA libraries that carry sample barcodes and UMIs. MiXCR was run by TCRdb on the 5' RACE reads, yielding one entry per CDR3 protein. Among tens of thousands of distinct CDR3 sequences listed, over 12% were seen once. Study outcomes and limitations: CM and EM subsets held most contracting CD4+ clones; EMRA held CD8+ ones. Some clones that responded were present in memory (sampled pre-infection), which suggests cross-reactive memory joined.

The clonotype originates from a man aged 18 to 35 who had mild COVID-19 (a few samples of this study predate the infection). Cell type and time point are not known. The chain recombines TRBV7-2 with TRBJ2-7, with D perhaps matching TRBD1 (6 bases). The sequenced sample was PBMCs or a T cell subset sorted from them (not recorded which). In nucleotides, the CDR3 is TGTGCCAGCAGTAAGCCGGGACACAGCTACGAGCAGTACTTC. Translation: CASSKPGHSYEQYF.